The 7 T cell receptor beta chains given below trace back to one sample, sequenced in a study of T cells in localized non-small cell lung cancer. Only in-frame clones appear in the TCRdb table, and some are missing; sequencing was by immunoSEQ multiplex PCR. Of approximately 15,000 clones detected, more than 70% appear once; the ten largest clones hold about 22%. The source was peripheral blood, collected before any cancer treatment. Source of these receptors: a female donor older than 55 with stage I squamous cell lung carcinoma.

This chain joins TRBV7-8 and TRBJ2-5, with 9 bases aligning to TRBD1. The V gene end was trimmed by 5 bases and the J gene end by 10 bases; junction bases not matched to a gene: 5. The CDR3 contains 12 residues. Germline V gives CDR1 SGHVS, CDR2 FQNEAQ. CDR3 bases: TGTGCCAGCAGCCGTACAGGGGGCATCCAGTACTTC. Residues: CASSRTGGIQYF.

This chain joins TRBV30 and TRBJ1-1, with D hard to call. The CDR3 is 11 amino acids. From germline, CDR1 is GTSNPN and CDR2 SVGIG (reference sequence). V lost 5 bases and J 4 bases, leaving 8 bases between the germline ends. The chain's CDR3 is CAWSRSTEAFF. In DNA form, the CDR3 reads TGTGCCTGGTCGAGGAGCACTGAAGCTTTCTTT.

The chain employs TRBV6-5 and TRBJ2-1; tentative D call: TRBD2 (6 bases). CDR1 is MNHEY, CDR2 SVGAGI, per germline. The CDR3 has 14 amino acids. Trimming left V 7 bases short and J 9 bases short, with 19 bases between. CDR3 region: CASTPGGLSREQFF. In DNA, the CDR3 is TGTGCCAGCACCCCCGGGGGACTCTCTCGTGAGCAGTTCTTC.

This clone was observed once. The rearrangement joins TRBV6-6 to TRBJ1-1; TRBD1 agrees at 8 bases. The CDR3 has 15 residues. With 5 bases clipped from V and 4 bases from J, the junction kept 9 bases outside the gene matches. CDR1 MNHNY and CDR2 SVGAGI come from the germline V gene (reference sequence). Here the CDR3 DNA reads TGTGCCAGCAGTCCGAGGACAGGGTACGGCACTGAAGCTTTCTTT. Protein product: CASSPRTGYGTEAFF.

The chain uses TRBV5-1 and TRBJ1-2; TRBD1 is a possible D gene (5 bases). The CDR3 is made up of 13 amino acids. Germline V gives CDR1 SGHRS, CDR2 YFSETQ. V lost 4 bases to trimming and J lost 4 bases, with 11 bases between them. CDR3 bases: TGCGCCAGCAGCCCCGAGAGGGGCTATGGCTACACCTTC. Translated: CASSPERGYGYTF.

The rearrangement uses TRBV7-9 and TRBJ2-3, with TRBD2 matching 8 bases. V lost 6 bases and J lost 0; bases outside the gene matches: 5. This CDR3 has 15 residues. Germline lookup yields CDR1 SEHNR and CDR2 FQNEAQ (reference sequence). The CDR3 DNA reads TGTGCCAGCAGGACGACTAGCGCTAGCACAGATACGCAGTATTTT. Translating gives CASRTTSASTDTQYF.

This clone is large in the sample. This chain joins TRBV5-4 and TRBJ2-7; the D gene is possibly TRBD1 (7 bases). Germline V lookup: CDR1 SGHNT, CDR2 YYREEE (reference sequence). V was shortened by 6 bases and J by 2 bases, with 15 bases between the two germline ends. CDR3 length equals 14 residues. DNA of the CDR3: TGTGCCAGCACGGAGGAGGGGGCTCCCTACGAGCAGTACTTC. Protein sequence: CASTEEGAPYEQYF.